This T cell receptor (beta chain) was captured in a study of blood T cell repertoires in COVID-19. As for the study in general: Donors in the United States, Italy and Spain gave samples during acute or convalescent COVID-19. The analysed material was cDNA or gDNA that came from T cells, B-cell-depleted T cells, or PBMCs.

The ends were cut back, 2 bases at V and 5 bases at J, with 12 bases in the middle. This CDR3 spans 14 amino acids. The germline gives CDR1 PRHDT, CDR2 FYEKMQ (reference sequence). In the study's own analysis: Reference gene primer amplification in the assay estimated nucleated cell counts. Produced via immunoSEQ multiplex PCR; TCRdb's table is partial and in-frame only. That table gives V, J and clone size, and the DNA gave D and trimming. The sample includes about 8,500 clones, 75% to 90% seen only once; the top ten take just over 7%. Material for sequencing was peripheral blood. The receptor's source is a human donor with active COVID-19. The donor label of this sample is uncertain. This chain links TRBV13 with TRBJ1-2; possible D gene TRBD1, 6 bases. In DNA, the CDR3 is TGTGCCAGCAGCTTACGCCAGGGGCGGTATGGCTACACCTTC. It yields the protein CASSLRQGRYGYTF.